This TCR beta chain emerged from a study of a mutant IDH1 vaccine in newly diagnosed glioma. The table came from immunoSEQ multiplex PCR; TCRdb's copy has only in-frame clones and leaves some out. Of about 46,000 clones in the sample, roughly 88% are singletons; the top ten hold 2% to 2.5%. The time point denotes: baseline, week 1 (first vaccination visit). Treatment specified: pre-vaccination baseline after standard-of-care therapy. Germline CDR1 reads SNHLY; CDR2 reads FYNNEI. The germline V and J ends were trimmed by 5 bases and 5 bases, with 7 bases remaining between them. This CDR3 region has 11 residues.

The chain couples TRBV2 to TRBJ2-7; D gene unclear. This TCR was recovered from a man aged 35-49 years with glioma. The specimen was PBMCs, collected from a glioma patient treated with radiotherapy, temozolomide or both. The CDR3: CASSFWDEQYF. The CDR3 DNA is TGTGCCAGCAGTTTCTGGGACGAGCAGTACTTC.